This T cell receptor (beta chain) derives from a study of CD8 T cells in Susac syndrome. Trimming left V 5 bases short and J 3 bases short, with 14 bases between. The CDR3 contains 14 residues. Peripheral blood CD8+ and CD4+ T cells were profiled by TCR beta sequencing. Stable or active relapsing-remitting multiple sclerosis, untreated and meeting revised McDonald criteria, defined the controls. While CD8+ and CD4+ T cells were isolated negatively, TEMRA cells were enriched by FACS. RNA totalling about 0.5 to 1 ug underwent reverse transcription with random hexamers. The authors amplified TCR beta CDR3 across 54 Vbeta and 13 Jbeta using immunoSEQ multiplex PCR. In TCRdb, the immunoSEQ multiplex PCR reads were re-called with MiXCR into one record per CDR3 protein. The sample contains around 71,000 distinct CDR3 sequences, 95% to 96% of which appear only once.

Sequenced input: CD4+ T cells from PBMCs. This receptor was taken from a human donor with multiple sclerosis. The V call is TRBV12-3 or TRBV12-4, the J call TRBJ2-7; weak D call: TRBD1 (5 bases). The CDR3 DNA sequence: TGTGCCAGCAGTCAGCAGGGAACCGTCTACGAGCAGTACTTC. This translates into CASSQQGTVYEQYF.